This TCR beta chain was recorded in a study of cytomegalovirus exposure and HLA in healthy donors. For the study at large: Around 85 million unique TCRs from HLA-typed donors were held in an early data release. Just over 80% of a few hundred genotyped donors fell in the Caucasian-associated ancestry cluster.

Turning to this clone: No antigen is known for it.

Researchers ran the PCR with 60 Vbeta and 13 Jbeta primers. Generated by immunoSEQ multiplex PCR, the TCRdb table keeps only in-frame clones and is missing some. The sample carries approximately 140,000 clones, about four fifths recorded once. Study-level findings and limits: The later analysis indicated that the majority of CMV-associated TCR beta chains appeared HLA-restricted. The productive fraction for most TCR beta V segments was about 87% or about 30% in an earlier analysis.

CDR3 length equals 14 residues. Germline loops: CDR1 SGHTA, CDR2 FQGTGA. Trimming removed 4 bases from V and 6 bases from J; junction bases left unmatched: 2. The V gene is TRBV7-3, the J gene TRBJ2-7; TRBD2 matches 14 bases. This TCR came from a man aged 45-65 years in good health and CMV-seropositive. Sequenced: PBMCs. For the CDR3, the DNA is TGTGCCAGCAGCTCAGGACTAGCGGGAGGCGAGCAGTACTTC. Its protein is CASSSGLAGGEQYF.